The entry below gives a single TCR beta chain sequence along with its context. This sample stems from a study of blood T cell repertoires in COVID-19. At the level of the study: Italy, Spain and the United States were the sources of the convalescent and acute COVID-19 samples. Sources were T cells, B-cell-depleted T cells, or PBMCs; the material itself was cDNA or gDNA.

As handled by the study authors: Counts of nucleated cells, estimated from reference gene primer amplification, were obtained. Data came from immunoSEQ multiplex PCR; TCRdb stores just in-frame clones and leaves some out. For V, J and clone size, that table is used; D and trimming come from the DNA. The sample records 150,000 to 200,000 clones, roughly 90% being singletons. Seattle patients were enrolled during active infection and followed longitudinally. Sequencing was done on a sample of peripheral blood. This TCR came from a man between 18 and 35 years old with COVID-19, enrolled during active disease.

The CDR3 nucleotides read TGTGCCAGCAGCCAAGGTGGAGACGAGCAGTACTTC. Protein product: CASSQGGDEQYF. The chain joins TRBV14 to TRBJ2-7, with D hard to call. The V and J ends lost 1 base and 5 bases respectively, with 6 bases between them. The CDR3 runs 12 residues. Germline assignment: CDR1 SGHDN and CDR2 FVKESK.